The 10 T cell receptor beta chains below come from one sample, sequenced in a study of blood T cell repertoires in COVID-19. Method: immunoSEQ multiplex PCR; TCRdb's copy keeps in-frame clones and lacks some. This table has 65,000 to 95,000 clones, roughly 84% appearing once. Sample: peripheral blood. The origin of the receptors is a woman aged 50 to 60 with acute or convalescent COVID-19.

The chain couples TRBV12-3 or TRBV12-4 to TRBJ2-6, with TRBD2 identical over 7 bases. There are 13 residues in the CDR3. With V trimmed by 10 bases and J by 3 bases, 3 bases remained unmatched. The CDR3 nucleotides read TGTGCCACCACGGGGGGTGGGGCCAACGTCCTGACTTTC. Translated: CATTGGGANVLTF.

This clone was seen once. DNA for the CDR3: TGTGCCAGCAGCAAAGGACAGGCGGGGGCATATCAGCCCCAGCATTTT. Its translation: CASSKGQAGAYQPQHF. The gene calls are TRBV21-1 and TRBJ1-5. TRBV21-1 is a pseudogene segment. The CDR3 extends over 16 amino acids.

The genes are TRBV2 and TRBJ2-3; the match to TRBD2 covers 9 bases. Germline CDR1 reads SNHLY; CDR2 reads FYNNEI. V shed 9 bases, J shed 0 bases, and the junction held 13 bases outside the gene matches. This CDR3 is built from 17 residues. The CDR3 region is CASPTGLAGPSTDTQYF. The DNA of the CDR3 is TGTGCCAGTCCCACGGGGCTAGCGGGACCTAGCACAGATACGCAGTATTTT.

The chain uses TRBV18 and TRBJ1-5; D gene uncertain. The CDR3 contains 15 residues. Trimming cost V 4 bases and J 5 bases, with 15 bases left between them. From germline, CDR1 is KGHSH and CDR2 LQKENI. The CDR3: CASSRRGIQDQPQHF. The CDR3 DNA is TGTGCCAGCTCACGTCGCGGGATCCAAGATCAGCCCCAGCATTTT.

CDR3 sequence reads: CATSGGQSRYEQYF. CDR3 DNA sequence: TGTGCCACCAGCGGGGGACAGAGCCGATACGAGCAGTACTTC. The genes are TRBV15 and TRBJ2-7; 7 nucleotides line up with TRBD1. CDR3 length: 14 residues. Germline CDR1 LNHNV, CDR2 YYDKDF (reference sequence). The trim removed 5 bases at V and 4 bases at J, leaving 8 bases unmatched.

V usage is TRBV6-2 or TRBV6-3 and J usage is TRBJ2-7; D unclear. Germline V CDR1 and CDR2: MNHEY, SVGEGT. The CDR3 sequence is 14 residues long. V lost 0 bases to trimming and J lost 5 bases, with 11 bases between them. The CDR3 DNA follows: TGTGCCAGCAGTTACTCGGCCCTCAGTGACGAGCAGTACTTC. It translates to CASSYSALSDEQYF.

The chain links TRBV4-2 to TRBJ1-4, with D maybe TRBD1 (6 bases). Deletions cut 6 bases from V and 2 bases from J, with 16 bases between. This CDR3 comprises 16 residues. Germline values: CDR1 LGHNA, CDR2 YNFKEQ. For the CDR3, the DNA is TGTGCCAGCAGTCTGGACAGCAGGACCACTAATGAAAAACTGTTTTTT. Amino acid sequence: CASSLDSRTTNEKLFF.

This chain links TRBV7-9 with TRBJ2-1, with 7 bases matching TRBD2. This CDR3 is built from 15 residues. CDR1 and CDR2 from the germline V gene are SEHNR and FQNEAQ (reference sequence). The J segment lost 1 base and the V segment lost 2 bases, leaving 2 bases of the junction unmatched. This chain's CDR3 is CASSLMGGSYNEQFF. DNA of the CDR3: TGTGCCAGCAGCTTAATGGGGGGGTCCTACAATGAGCAGTTCTTC.

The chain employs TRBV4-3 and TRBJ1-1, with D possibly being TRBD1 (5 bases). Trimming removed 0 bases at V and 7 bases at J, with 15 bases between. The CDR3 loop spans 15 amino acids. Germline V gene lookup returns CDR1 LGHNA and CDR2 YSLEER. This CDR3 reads CASSQEFRERYEAFF. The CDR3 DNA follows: TGCGCCAGCAGCCAAGAATTCAGGGAAAGGTATGAAGCTTTCTTT.

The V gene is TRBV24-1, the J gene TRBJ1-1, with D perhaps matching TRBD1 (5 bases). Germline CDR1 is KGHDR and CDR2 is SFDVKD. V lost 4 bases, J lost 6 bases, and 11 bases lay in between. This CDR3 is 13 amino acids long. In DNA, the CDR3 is TGTGCCACCAGTGACCCAGGGCAGGCTGAAGCTTTCTTT. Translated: CATSDPGQAEAFF.